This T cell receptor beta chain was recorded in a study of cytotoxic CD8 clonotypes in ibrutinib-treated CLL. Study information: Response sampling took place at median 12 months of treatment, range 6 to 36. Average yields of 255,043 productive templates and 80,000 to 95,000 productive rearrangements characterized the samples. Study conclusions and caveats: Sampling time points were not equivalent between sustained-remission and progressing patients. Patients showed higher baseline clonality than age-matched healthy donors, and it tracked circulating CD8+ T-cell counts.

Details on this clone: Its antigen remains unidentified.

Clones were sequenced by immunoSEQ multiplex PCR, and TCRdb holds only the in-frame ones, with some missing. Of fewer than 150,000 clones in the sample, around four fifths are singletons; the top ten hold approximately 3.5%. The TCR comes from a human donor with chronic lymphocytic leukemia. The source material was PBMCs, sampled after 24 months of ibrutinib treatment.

The CDR3 region has the DNA TGTGCCAGCACCCCAGCGGGGCTCCAAGAGACCCAGTACTTC. It translates to CASTPAGLQETQYF. The chain couples TRBV7-2 to TRBJ2-5, with 7 bases fitting TRBD2. This CDR3 is 14 amino acids long. Germline V lookup: CDR1 SGHTA, CDR2 FQGNSA. J gave up 1 base and V 7 bases, and 6 bases lay outside the gene matches. Drawing the rest from reference TRBV7-2 and TRBJ2-5, the complete variable domain is GAGVSQSPSNKVTEKGKDVELRCDPISGHTALYWYRQSLGQGLEFLIYFQGNSAPDKSGLPSDRFSAERTGGSVSTLTIQRTQQEDSAVYLCASTPAGLQETQYFGPGTRLLVL.